This T cell receptor (beta chain) was found in a study of beta chain features in type 1 diabetes. In this sample, this clone turned up a few times. TCRB transcripts that were expressed got sequenced, as all of the isolated RNA had been reverse transcribed. The method was immunoSEQ multiplex PCR; TCRdb's version includes in-frame clones alone and lacks a portion of them. The table lists about 250,000 clones, 12% to 15% of them singletons. Germline CDR1 and CDR2: LGHNA and YNFKEQ. This CDR3 is 15 amino acids long. V was clipped by 0 bases and J by 8 bases, with 16 bases between them. The gene calls are TRBV4-2 and TRBJ2-5; D remains unclear. This clonotype originated in a woman in her thirties or forties in good health. The sequenced material came from naive CD4+ T cells from blood. DNA of the CDR3: TGTGCCAGCAGCCAAGATCCCGACCTGCGCGGCACCCAGTACTTC. This codes for CASSQDPDLRGTQYF.